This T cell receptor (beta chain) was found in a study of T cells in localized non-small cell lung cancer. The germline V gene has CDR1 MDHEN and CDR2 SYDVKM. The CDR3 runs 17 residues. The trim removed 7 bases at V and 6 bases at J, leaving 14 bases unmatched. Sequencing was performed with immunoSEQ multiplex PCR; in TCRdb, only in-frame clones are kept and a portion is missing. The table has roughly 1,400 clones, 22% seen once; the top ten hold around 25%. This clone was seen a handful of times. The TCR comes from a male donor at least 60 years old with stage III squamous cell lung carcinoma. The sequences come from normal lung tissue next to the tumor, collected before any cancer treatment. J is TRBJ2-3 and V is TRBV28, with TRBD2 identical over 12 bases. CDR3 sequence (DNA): TGTGCCAGCAACTTTGGGCTAGCGGGAGGGCCCGACGATACGCAGTATTTT. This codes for CASNFGLAGGPDDTQYF.